These 27 T cell receptor beta chains were sequenced from one sample in a study of OX40 agonist ivuxolimab in advanced cancers. The table came from immunoSEQ multiplex PCR; TCRdb's copy has only in-frame clones and leaves some out. The sample carries about 83,000 clones, around 84% recorded once. The sequencing used CD4+ or CD8+ T cells sorted from blood, collected in a trial of the OX40 agonist ivuxolimab. The source is an adult with an advanced solid tumor such as melanoma, head and neck, liver or kidney cancer.

V and J are TRBV6-5 and TRBJ2-7, with unresolved D. The CDR3 contains 12 residues. V was cut by 5 bases and J by 7 bases, with 12 bases left in between. Germline CDR1 reads MNHEY; CDR2 reads SVGAGI. DNA of the CDR3: TGTGCCAGCAGTCCCTCTAGTCGAGAGCAGTACTTC. Translation gives CASSPSSREQYF.

This clone appeared once. The V call is TRBV30, the J call TRBJ1-6; perhaps TRBD1 as D (6 bases). Germline V gives CDR1 GTSNPN, CDR2 SVGIG (reference sequence). The CDR3 runs 13 residues. Trimming removed 4 bases at V and 8 bases at J, with 12 bases between. Here the CDR3 reads CAWNHREDSPLHF. The CDR3 bases are TGTGCCTGGAATCACAGGGAGGATTCACCCCTCCACTTT.

The CDR3 coding sequence is TGTGCCAGCAGTCGGGCCCTTATCAATGAGCAGTTCTTC. This sequence encodes CASSRALINEQFF. This rearrangement joins TRBV28 to TRBJ2-1; no clear D gene. This CDR3 is 13 amino acids long. V lost 5 bases and J lost 6, with 11 bases in between. Germline V gene sequence: CDR1 MDHEN, CDR2 SYDVKM. The full variable domain, with the rest looked up from reference TRBV28 and TRBJ2-1, is DVKVTQSSRYLVKRTGEKVFLECVQDMDHENMFWYRQDPGLGLRLIYFSYDVKMKEKGDIPEGYSVSREKKERFSLILESASTNQTSMYLCASSRALINEQFFGPGTRLTVL.

The J gene is TRBJ1-6, the V gene TRBV19; D remains unclear. V lost 7 bases to trimming and J lost 6 bases, with 13 bases between them. CDR3 length equals 14 residues. CDR1 is LNHDA, CDR2 SQIVND, per germline (reference sequence). The CDR3: CASKFEGGNSPLHF. The CDR3 bases are TGTGCCAGTAAGTTCGAGGGAGGTAATTCACCCCTCCACTTT.

The gene calls are TRBV28 and TRBJ2-7; 7 nucleotides match TRBD1. The V and J ends lost 6 bases and 7 bases, in that order; junction bases with no gene match: 12. CDR3 length equals 14 residues. Germline loops: CDR1 MDHEN, CDR2 SYDVKM. The CDR3 loop is CASRLGTAFREQYF. CDR3 coding DNA: TGTGCCAGCAGGCTGGGGACAGCCTTCCGGGAGCAGTACTTC.

The chain is built from TRBV27 and TRBJ2-1; D gene uncertain. V lost 5 bases, J lost 12 bases, and 23 bases lay in between. Germline assignment: CDR1 MNHEY and CDR2 SMNVEV (reference sequence). This CDR3 has 15 residues. The CDR3 DNA reads TGTGCCAGCAGTCCTTTATCAGAGAGTACAATGACGCAGTTCTTC. This sequence encodes CASSPLSESTMTQFF.

This rearrangement joins TRBV28 to TRBJ1-2; D ambiguous. The V end was cut by 2 bases, the J end by 5 bases, with 18 bases between. This CDR3 has 16 residues. Per germline, CDR1 MDHEN and CDR2 SYDVKM. The DNA of the CDR3 is TGTGCCAGCAGTTTAGGAGGCCTGCGGGCTACGTATGGCTACACCTTC. Amino acid sequence: CASSLGGLRATYGYTF.

This chain's CDR3 is CASSLGSSGSRTLHF. The CDR3 DNA reads as TGCGCCAGCAGCTTGGGGTCAAGTGGTAGTAGGACCCTCCACTTT. The gene calls are TRBV5-1 and TRBJ1-6; D is unresolved. Germline CDR1 SGHRS, CDR2 YFSETQ. The V end was cut by 0 bases, the J end by 14 bases, with 18 bases between. This CDR3 has 15 residues. Complete variable domain (other parts from reference TRBV5-1 and TRBJ1-6): KAGVTQTPRYLIKTRGQQVTLSCSPISGHRSVSWYQQTPGQGLQFLFEYFSETQRNKGNFPGRFSGRQFSNSRSEMNVSTLELGDSALYLCASSLGSSGSRTLHFGNGTRLTVT.

The V call is TRBV5-1, the J call TRBJ2-5, with 9 bases fitting TRBD1. Germline lookup yields CDR1 SGHRS and CDR2 YFSETQ. With V trimmed by 0 bases and J by 3 bases, 12 bases remained unmatched. This CDR3 region has 18 residues. The CDR3 coding sequence is TGCGCCAGCAGCTTGGCGGGACAGGGTATCAATGGGAAAGAGACCCAGTACTTC. Translation: CASSLAGQGINGKETQYF.

This chain connects TRBV5-1 to TRBJ1-2; 9 bases line up with TRBD1. With V trimmed by 0 bases and J by 8 bases, 8 bases remained unmatched. The germline gives CDR1 SGHRS, CDR2 YFSETQ. The CDR3 covers 15 residues. CDR3 sequence (DNA): TGCGCCAGCAGCTTGGAAGGGACAGGGTATGACGGCTACACCTTC. Its translation is CASSLEGTGYDGYTF. The full variable domain, its missing parts supplied by reference TRBV5-1 and TRBJ1-2, is KAGVTQTPRYLIKTRGQQVTLSCSPISGHRSVSWYQQTPGQGLQFLFEYFSETQRNKGNFPGRFSGRQFSNSRSEMNVSTLELGDSALYLCASSLEGTGYDGYTFGSGTRLTVV.

This chain joins TRBV11-3 and TRBJ2-1; D is perhaps TRBD2 (6 bases). The germline gives CDR1 SGHNT, CDR2 YENEEA. V lost 5 bases and J 4 bases, leaving 15 bases between the germline ends. CDR3 length equals 15 residues. The CDR3 loop reads CASSPRDSAYNEQFF. In DNA, the CDR3 is TGTGCCAGCAGCCCCCGGGACTCCGCATACAATGAGCAGTTCTTC.

This clone turned up a few times. V gene TRBV5-5 combines with J gene TRBJ2-2; D is unclear. The CDR3 length is 15 residues. V lost 0 bases to trimming and J lost 6 bases, with 12 bases between them. The germline V gene has CDR1 SGHKS and CDR2 YYEKEE (reference sequence). CDR3 nucleotide sequence: TGTGCCAGCAGCTTGGTAGGCACCTGGCCCGGGGAGCTGTTTTTT. It encodes CASSLVGTWPGELFF.

The rearrangement links TRBV5-1 to TRBJ2-3; D possibly corresponds to TRBD2 (6 bases). This CDR3 is 15 amino acids long. Trimming shortened V by 1 base and J by 1 base, and 10 bases separated the two germline ends. Per germline, CDR1 SGHRS and CDR2 YFSETQ. CDR3 region: CASSLTGERTDTQYF. In nucleotides, the CDR3 is TGCGCCAGCAGCTTGACGGGAGAACGCACAGATACGCAGTATTTT.

The chain recombines TRBV6-1 with TRBJ2-2, with 7 bases identical to TRBD2. V was pared by 7 bases and J by 2 bases, with 7 bases of the junction left unmatched. The CDR3 has 15 amino acids. Germline V gene lookup returns CDR1 MNHNS and CDR2 SASEGT. The chain's CDR3 is CASIRGVGNTGELFF. In nucleotides, the CDR3 is TGTGCCAGCATTCGGGGGGTTGGCAACACCGGGGAGCTGTTTTTT.

This clone has only one observation. The chain links TRBV5-4 to TRBJ1-1, with D perhaps TRBD1 (5 bases). Germline CDR1 and CDR2: SGHNT and YYREEE (reference sequence). The V gene lost 4 bases and the J gene lost 1 base, with 11 bases spanning the gap. There are 14 residues in the CDR3. Here the CDR3 reads CASSPGTPNTEAFF. The CDR3 DNA sequence: TGTGCCAGCAGCCCCGGGACCCCGAACACTGAAGCTTTCTTT. The full variable domain, rest sourced from reference TRBV5-4 and TRBJ1-1, is ETGVTQSPTHLIKTRGQQVTLRCSSQSGHNTVSWYQQALGQGPQFIFQYYREEENGRGNFPPRFSGLQFPNYSSELNVNALELDDSALYLCASSPGTPNTEAFFGQGTRLTVV.

V usage is TRBV28 and J usage is TRBJ2-7; D is unclear. The V end was cut by 10 bases, the J end by 11 bases, with 27 bases between. There are 14 residues in the CDR3. Germline V gives CDR1 MDHEN, CDR2 SYDVKM. CDR3 bases: TGTGCCACCCACCAGGCAGGCTCCTTAGGTAAAGAGTACTTC. Encoded protein: CATHQAGSLGKEYF.

The chain is built from TRBV10-3 and TRBJ2-2; tentatively, D is TRBD2 (6 bases). CDR1 is ENHRY, CDR2 SYGVKD, per germline. Trimming stripped 2 bases from V and 5 bases from J, with 6 bases between. The CDR3 sequence is 13 residues long. This CDR3 is CAISEGGTGELFF. The CDR3 DNA reads TGTGCCATCAGTGAGGGAGGGACCGGGGAGCTGTTTTTT.

This clone was seen just once. This sequence joins TRBV6-1 and TRBJ1-5; D unresolved. Germline V lookup: CDR1 MNHNS, CDR2 SASEGT. Deletions cut 4 bases from V and 0 bases from J, with 10 bases between. The CDR3 loop spans 15 amino acids. The CDR3 DNA reads as TGTGCCAGCAGTGCAGAAGGGTATAGCAATCAGCCCCAGCATTTT. Its translation is CASSAEGYSNQPQHF.

J is TRBJ2-1 and V is TRBV4-3; TRBD2 aligns across 14 bases. V shed 1 base, J shed 12 bases, and the junction held 5 bases outside the gene matches. The CDR3 sequence is 15 residues long. Germline CDR1 reads LGHNA; CDR2 reads YSLEER. CDR3 amino acids: CASSQGWTSGGPQFF. The CDR3 bases are TGCGCCAGCAGCCAAGGGTGGACTAGCGGGGGGCCGCAGTTCTTC.

The gene calls are TRBV5-1 and TRBJ2-3; D perhaps matches TRBD1 (6 bases). The CDR3 is 14 residues long. Germline V gene lookup returns CDR1 SGHRS and CDR2 YFSETQ. V lost 0 bases, J lost 4 bases, and 9 bases lay in between. The CDR3 region is CASSLGQVADTQYF. The CDR3 DNA reads TGCGCCAGCAGCTTGGGACAGGTCGCAGATACGCAGTATTTT. Looking up the rest from reference TRBV5-1 and TRBJ2-3 gives the full variable domain: KAGVTQTPRYLIKTRGQQVTLSCSPISGHRSVSWYQQTPGQGLQFLFEYFSETQRNKGNFPGRFSGRQFSNSRSEMNVSTLELGDSALYLCASSLGQVADTQYFGPGTRLTVL.

This clone was seen a handful of times. The rearrangement links TRBV18 to TRBJ1-6; D ambiguous. V dropped 6 bases and J dropped 4 bases, with 4 bases sitting between them. The CDR3 loop spans 12 amino acids. Per germline, CDR1 KGHSH and CDR2 LQKENI. The CDR3 sequence: CASSGYNSPLHF. CDR3 in DNA: TGTGCCAGCTCGGGGTATAATTCACCCCTCCACTTT.

A single count supports this clone. The chain links TRBV28 to TRBJ2-5, with D uncertain. V dropped 5 bases and J dropped 1 base, with 5 bases sitting between them. The germline CDR1 and CDR2 sequences are MDHEN and SYDVKM. This CDR3 is 12 amino acids long. The CDR3 region is CASSVGQETQYF. DNA of the CDR3: TGTGCCAGCAGTGTGGGCCAAGAGACCCAGTACTTC. The full variable domain, completed using reference TRBV28 and TRBJ2-5, is DVKVTQSSRYLVKRTGEKVFLECVQDMDHENMFWYRQDPGLGLRLIYFSYDVKMKEKGDIPEGYSVSREKKERFSLILESASTNQTSMYLCASSVGQETQYFGPGTRLLVL.

This clone was detected once. The V gene is TRBV4-1, the J gene TRBJ2-1; 9 bases are shared with TRBD1. The CDR3 runs 17 residues. Germline V lookup: CDR1 MGHRA, CDR2 YSYEKL. The junction had 5 bases not matched to a gene; V was cut back by 0 bases and J by 2 bases. CDR3 protein: CASSQDRGTGTYNEQFF. The DNA of the CDR3 is TGCGCCAGCAGCCAAGATCGGGGGACAGGGACCTACAATGAGCAGTTCTTC.

The chain couples TRBV5-4 to TRBJ1-6; no clear D. The CDR3 runs 17 residues. The germline V gene has CDR1 SGHNT and CDR2 YYREEE (reference sequence). V dropped 0 bases and J dropped 4 bases, with 14 bases sitting between them. CDR3: CASSLALRGLYNSPLHF. The CDR3 coding sequence is TGTGCCAGCAGCTTGGCTTTGCGGGGATTGTATAATTCACCCCTCCACTTT.

This clone came up once. The V gene is TRBV30, the J gene TRBJ1-6; TRBD1 agrees at 7 bases. This CDR3 spans 16 amino acids. CDR1 GTSNPN and CDR2 SVGIG come from the germline V gene (reference sequence). With 3 bases clipped from V and 8 bases from J, the junction kept 13 bases outside the gene matches. The CDR3 sequence: CAWSPPKTGRDSPLHF. The CDR3 region has the DNA TGTGCCTGGAGCCCACCGAAGACAGGGAGGGATTCACCCCTCCACTTT.

The V gene is TRBV5-1, the J gene TRBJ2-7; 15 bases match TRBD2. The CDR3 has 16 residues. Germline lookup yields CDR1 SGHRS and CDR2 YFSETQ. V gave up 4 bases and J gave up 1 base; unmatched junction bases: 3. The CDR3 nucleotides are TGCGCCAGCAGCCCTGGACTAGCGGGGGGGTCCTACGAGCAGTACTTC. Amino acid sequence: CASSPGLAGGSYEQYF.

This clone came up once. The gene calls are TRBV7-9 and TRBJ1-1, with D hard to call. The germline CDR1 and CDR2 sequences are SEHNR and FQNEAQ (reference sequence). The CDR3 consists of 14 residues. V was trimmed by 3 bases and J by 1 base, leaving 9 bases between them. DNA for the CDR3: TGTGCCAGCAGCTTCTCGGCAGGGAACACTGAAGCTTTCTTT. This translates into CASSFSAGNTEAFF.